This record concerns one TCR beta chain sequence. The CDR3 runs to 15 residues. The V gene's germline CDR1 is MDHEN and CDR2 SYDVKM. Trimming removed 2 bases from V and 3 bases from J, with 12 bases in between. This record belongs to a study of T cells in narcolepsy. TCRdb's table, derived via immunoSEQ multiplex PCR, lists solely in-frame clones and lacks some. The sample includes tens of thousands of clones, less than 90% of them seen just once. This sequence joins TRBV28 and TRBJ2-3; TRBD2 is a possible D gene (7 bases). What was sequenced was memory (CD45RA-) CD4+ T cells from blood. This sequence originates from a human donor in good health. CDR3 DNA sequence: TGTGCCAGCAGTTTAGGGGGGGCCGGTACAGATACGCAGTATTTT. It specifies CASSLGGAGTDTQYF.